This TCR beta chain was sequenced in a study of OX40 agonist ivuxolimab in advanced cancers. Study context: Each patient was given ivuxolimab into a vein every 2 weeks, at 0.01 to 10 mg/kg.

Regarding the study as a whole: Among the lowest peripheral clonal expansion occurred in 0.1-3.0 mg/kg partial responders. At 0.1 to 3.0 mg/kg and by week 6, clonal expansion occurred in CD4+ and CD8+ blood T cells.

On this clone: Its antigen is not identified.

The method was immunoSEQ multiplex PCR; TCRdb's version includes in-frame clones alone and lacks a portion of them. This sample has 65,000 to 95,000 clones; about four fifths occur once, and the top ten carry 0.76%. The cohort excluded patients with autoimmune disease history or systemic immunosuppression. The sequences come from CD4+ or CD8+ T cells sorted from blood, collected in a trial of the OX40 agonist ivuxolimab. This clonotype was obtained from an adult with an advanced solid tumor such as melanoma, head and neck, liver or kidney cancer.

In DNA, the CDR3 is TGCGCCAGCAGCTTATTGACTAGCGGAAGCACAGATACGCAGTATTTT. Translated: CASSLLTSGSTDTQYF. This chain joins TRBV5-1 and TRBJ2-3; 9 bases line up with TRBD2. Germline values: CDR1 SGHRS, CDR2 YFSETQ. Losses at the gene ends were 2 bases for V and 0 bases for J; bases not matched to a gene: 4. The CDR3 has 16 residues.